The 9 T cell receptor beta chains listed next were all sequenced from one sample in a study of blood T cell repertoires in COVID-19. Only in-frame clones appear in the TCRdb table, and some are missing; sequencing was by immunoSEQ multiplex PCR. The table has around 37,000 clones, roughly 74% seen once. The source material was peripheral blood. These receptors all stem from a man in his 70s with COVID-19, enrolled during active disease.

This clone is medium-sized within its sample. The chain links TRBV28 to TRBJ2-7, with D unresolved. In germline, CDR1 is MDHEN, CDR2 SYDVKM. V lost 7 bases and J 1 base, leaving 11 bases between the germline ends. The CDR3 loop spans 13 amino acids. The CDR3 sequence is CASTYPRSYEQYF. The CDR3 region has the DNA TGTGCCAGCACCTATCCCCGGTCCTACGAGCAGTACTTC. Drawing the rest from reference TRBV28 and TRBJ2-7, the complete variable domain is DVKVTQSSRYLVKRTGEKVFLECVQDMDHENMFWYRQDPGLGLRLIYFSYDVKMKEKGDIPEGYSVSREKKERFSLILESASTNQTSMYLCASTYPRSYEQYFGPGTRLTVT.

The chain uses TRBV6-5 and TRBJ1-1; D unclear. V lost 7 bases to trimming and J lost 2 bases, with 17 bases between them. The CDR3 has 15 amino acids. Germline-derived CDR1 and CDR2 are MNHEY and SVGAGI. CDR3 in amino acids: CASTDSGGVNTEAFF. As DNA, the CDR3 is TGTGCCAGCACCGACTCGGGAGGCGTAAACACTGAAGCTTTCTTT.

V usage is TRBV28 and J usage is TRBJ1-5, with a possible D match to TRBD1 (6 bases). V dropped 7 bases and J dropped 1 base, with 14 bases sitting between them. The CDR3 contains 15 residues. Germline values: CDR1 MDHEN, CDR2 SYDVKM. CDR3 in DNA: TGTGCCAGCATCGGGGGGGGCAGGAGCAATCAGCCCCAGCATTTT. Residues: CASIGGGRSNQPQHF.

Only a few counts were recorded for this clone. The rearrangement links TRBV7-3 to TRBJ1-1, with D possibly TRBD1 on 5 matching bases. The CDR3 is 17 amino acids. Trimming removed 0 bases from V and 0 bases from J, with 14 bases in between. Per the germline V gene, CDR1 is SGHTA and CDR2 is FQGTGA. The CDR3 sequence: CASSLTGRGRMNTEAFF. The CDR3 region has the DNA TGTGCCAGCAGCTTAACGGGGAGGGGTCGAATGAACACTGAAGCTTTCTTT.

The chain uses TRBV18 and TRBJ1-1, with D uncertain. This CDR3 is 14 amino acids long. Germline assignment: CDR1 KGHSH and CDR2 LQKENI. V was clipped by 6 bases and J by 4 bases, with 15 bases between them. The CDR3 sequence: CASSLAHSSTEAFF. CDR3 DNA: TGTGCCAGCTCGCTGGCGCATAGCTCCACTGAAGCTTTCTTT.

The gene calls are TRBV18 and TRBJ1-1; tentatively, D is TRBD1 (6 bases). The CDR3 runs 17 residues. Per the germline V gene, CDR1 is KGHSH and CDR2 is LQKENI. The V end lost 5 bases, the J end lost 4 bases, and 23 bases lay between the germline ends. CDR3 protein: CASSINQAGGDSTEAFF. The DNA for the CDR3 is TGTGCCAGCTCAATTAACCAGGCGGGGGGCGATAGCACTGAAGCTTTCTTT.

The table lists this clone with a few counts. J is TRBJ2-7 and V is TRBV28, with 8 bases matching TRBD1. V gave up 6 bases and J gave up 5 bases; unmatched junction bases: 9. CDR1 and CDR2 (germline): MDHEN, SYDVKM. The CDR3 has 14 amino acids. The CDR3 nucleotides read TGTGCCAGCAGAAGGTCGGACAGGGTAAACGAGCAGTACTTC. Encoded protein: CASRRSDRVNEQYF.

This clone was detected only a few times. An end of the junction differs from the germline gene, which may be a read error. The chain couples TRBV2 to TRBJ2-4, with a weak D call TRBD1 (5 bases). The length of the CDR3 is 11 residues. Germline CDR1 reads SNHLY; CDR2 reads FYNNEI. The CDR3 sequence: CASSAWTSSEF. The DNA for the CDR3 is TGTGCCAGCAGTGCCTGGACATCGTCGGAGTTC.

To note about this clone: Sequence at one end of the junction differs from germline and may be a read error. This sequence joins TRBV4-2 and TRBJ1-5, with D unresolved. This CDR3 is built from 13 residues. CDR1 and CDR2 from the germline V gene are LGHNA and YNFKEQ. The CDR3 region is CASSPSENRPQHF. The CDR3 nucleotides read TGTGCCAGCAGCCCCTCAGAAAATCGGCCCCAGCATTTT.